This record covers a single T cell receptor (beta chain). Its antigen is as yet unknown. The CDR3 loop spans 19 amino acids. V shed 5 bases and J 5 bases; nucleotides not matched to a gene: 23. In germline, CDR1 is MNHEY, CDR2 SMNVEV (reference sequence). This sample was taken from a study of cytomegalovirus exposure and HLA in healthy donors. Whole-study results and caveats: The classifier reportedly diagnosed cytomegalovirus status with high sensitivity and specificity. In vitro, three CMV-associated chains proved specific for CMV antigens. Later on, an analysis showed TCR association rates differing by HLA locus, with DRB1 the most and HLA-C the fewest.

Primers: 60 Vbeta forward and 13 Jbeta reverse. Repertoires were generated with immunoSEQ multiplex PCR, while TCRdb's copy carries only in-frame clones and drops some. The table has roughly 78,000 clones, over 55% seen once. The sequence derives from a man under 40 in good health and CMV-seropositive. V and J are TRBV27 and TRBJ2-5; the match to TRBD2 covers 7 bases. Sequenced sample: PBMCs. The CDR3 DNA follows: TGTGCCAGCAGTCCCCATAAATCCGTGCGGGAGTGGCTACTGGAGACCCAGTACTTC. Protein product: CASSPHKSVREWLLETQYF.